A single sample gave rise to the 3 T cell receptor beta chains below, sequenced in a study of cytomegalovirus exposure and HLA in healthy donors. The PCR was carried out with 60 Vbeta primers and 13 Jbeta primers. Measured with immunoSEQ multiplex PCR; TCRdb has only the in-frame clones, and not every one. The table lists approximately 27,000 clones, less than 70% of them singletons. What was sequenced was PBMCs. The receptors originated from a male donor in good health and CMV-seropositive.

This clone was observed a few times. The DNA is omitted, as the CDR3 cannot be located on it reliably, and the CDR3 follows TCRdb's listing. The chain recombines TRBV7-9 with TRBJ2-5; the tabulated D call, TRBD1, remains unverified against the DNA. The CDR3 length equals 18 residues, ends included. The germline V gene encodes CDR1 SEHNR and CDR2 FQNEAQ (reference sequence). The CDR3 is CSSSLVSFRARGQETQYF.

There are many counts of this clone. The chain couples TRBV5-1 to TRBJ2-2; D is perhaps TRBD2 (6 bases). The length of the CDR3 is 16 residues. Deletions cut 5 bases from V and 0 bases from J, with 14 bases between. The germline gives CDR1 SGHRS, CDR2 YFSETQ. The CDR3 region has the DNA TGCGCCAGCAGTCGAGGACTAAATACGAACACCGGGGAGCTGTTTTTT. Its translation: CASSRGLNTNTGELFF.

The rearrangement uses TRBV7-8 and TRBJ1-1; D perhaps matches TRBD1 (5 bases). Germline-derived CDR1 and CDR2 are SGHVS and FQNEAQ. V was trimmed by 3 bases and J by 6 bases, leaving 8 bases between them. This CDR3 comprises 12 residues. The CDR3 protein is CASSFRVAEAFF. DNA of the CDR3: TGTGCCAGCAGCTTCAGGGTCGCTGAAGCTTTCTTT.